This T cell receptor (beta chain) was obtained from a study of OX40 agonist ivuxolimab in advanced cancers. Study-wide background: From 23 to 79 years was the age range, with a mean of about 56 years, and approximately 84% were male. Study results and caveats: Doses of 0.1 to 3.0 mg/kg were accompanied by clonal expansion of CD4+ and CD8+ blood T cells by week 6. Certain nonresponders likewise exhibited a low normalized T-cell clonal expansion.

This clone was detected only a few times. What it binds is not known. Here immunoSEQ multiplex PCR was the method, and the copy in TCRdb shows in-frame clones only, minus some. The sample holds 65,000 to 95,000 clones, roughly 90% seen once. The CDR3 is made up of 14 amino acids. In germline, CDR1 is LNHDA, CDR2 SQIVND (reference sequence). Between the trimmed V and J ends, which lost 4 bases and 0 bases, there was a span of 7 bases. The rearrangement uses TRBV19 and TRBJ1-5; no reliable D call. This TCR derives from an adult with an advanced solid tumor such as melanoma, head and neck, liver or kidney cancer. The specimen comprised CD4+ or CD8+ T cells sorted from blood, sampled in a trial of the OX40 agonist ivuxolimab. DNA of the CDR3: TGTGCCAGTAGTACCAGGATTAGCAATCAGCCCCAGCATTTT. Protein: CASSTRISNQPQHF.